A single TCR beta chain is shown here with its context. Per the original methods: Estimation of nucleated cell counts relied on the amplification of reference gene primers. Produced via immunoSEQ multiplex PCR; TCRdb's table is partial and in-frame only. V, J and clone size are those of that table, while D and trimming were read from the DNA. The table includes 220,000 or so clones, 85% detected once. This sample stems from a study of blood T cell repertoires in COVID-19. The wider study: COVID-19 samples from acute and convalescent phases originated in the United States, Italy and Spain. T cells, B-cell-depleted T cells, or PBMCs provided the cDNA or gDNA that served as material.

The specimen sequenced was peripheral blood. This clonotype was obtained from a man between 45 and 60 years old who had recovered from COVID-19.

CDR3 sequence reads: CASSPIPTSGKVNEQFF. The CDR3 nucleotides are TGTGCCAGCAGCCCTATACCCACTAGCGGGAAGGTCAATGAGCAGTTCTTC. V usage is TRBV3-1 (or the pseudogene TRBV3-2) and J usage is TRBJ2-1; TRBD2 aligns across 10 bases. With 4 bases clipped from V and 6 bases from J, the junction kept 12 bases outside the gene matches. Germline loops: CDR1 LGHDT, CDR2 YNNKEL (reference sequence). This CDR3 has 17 residues.